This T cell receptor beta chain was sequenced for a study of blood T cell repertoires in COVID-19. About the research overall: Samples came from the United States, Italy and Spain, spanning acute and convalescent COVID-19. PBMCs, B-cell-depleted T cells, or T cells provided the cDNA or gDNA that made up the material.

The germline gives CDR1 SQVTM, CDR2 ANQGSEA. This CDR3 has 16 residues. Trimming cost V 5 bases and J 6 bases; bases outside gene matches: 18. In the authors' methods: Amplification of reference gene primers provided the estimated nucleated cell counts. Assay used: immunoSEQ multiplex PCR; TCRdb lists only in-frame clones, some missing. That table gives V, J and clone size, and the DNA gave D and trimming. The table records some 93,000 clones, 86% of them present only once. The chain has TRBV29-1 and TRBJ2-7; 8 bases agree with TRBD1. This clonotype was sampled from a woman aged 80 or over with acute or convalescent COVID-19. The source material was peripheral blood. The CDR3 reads CSVSGQGFLPGGEQYF. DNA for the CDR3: TGCAGCGTTTCTGGACAGGGCTTTCTCCCCGGGGGCGAGCAGTACTTC.